This T cell receptor (beta chain) emerged from a study of Graves' ophthalmopathy and Graves' hyperthyroidism. Study overall: Peripheral blood was gathered at first diagnosis, ahead of any treatment whatsoever.

This CDR3 region has 15 residues. The V gene's germline CDR1 is LNHDA and CDR2 SQIVND (reference sequence). V dropped 5 bases and J dropped 2; count of bases not matched to a gene: 7. TCR beta CDR3 regions were amplified from RNA transcripts. Investigators did first-round RT-PCR with HTBI primers, then second-round multiplex PCR. TCRdb reprocessed the multiplex PCR reads via MiXCR and lists one record per CDR3 protein. Of about 740,000 distinct CDR3 sequences in the sample, around 40% were seen once. The chain combines TRBV19 with TRBJ1-1; 8 nucleotides agree with TRBD1. This clonotype was sampled from an adult man with Graves' ophthalmopathy. The sequenced material came from peripheral blood. The CDR3 protein is CASSPMTGVNTEAFF. The CDR3 nucleotides are TGTGCCAGTAGTCCCATGACAGGGGTTAACACTGAAGCTTTCTTT.